This entry lists 30 T cell receptor beta chains sequenced from one sample in a study of cytomegalovirus exposure and HLA in healthy donors. The PCR employed 60 Vbeta primers together with 13 Jbeta primers. The assay was immunoSEQ multiplex PCR, and TCRdb's table has in-frame clones only and misses some. The sample carries some 200,000 clones, under 9.5% recorded once. The specimen was PBMCs. The receptors shown here come from a woman between 25 and 40 years old in good health and CMV-seropositive.

CDR3 region: CASSSLAGGVNEQFF. In nucleotides, the CDR3 is TGTGCCAGCAGCTCGCTAGCGGGAGGTGTAAATGAGCAGTTCTTC. This chain joins TRBV11-2 and TRBJ2-1, with 11 bases lining up with TRBD2. V gave up 4 bases and J gave up 7 bases; unmatched junction bases: 6. The CDR3 loop spans 15 amino acids. The germline CDR1 and CDR2 sequences are SGHAT and FQNNGV.

The chain is built from TRBV2 and TRBJ2-1, with TRBD2 as a possible D gene (5 bases). Trimming stripped 4 bases from V and 0 bases from J, with 13 bases between. The CDR3 has 16 residues. Germline V gene data show CDR1 as SNHLY and CDR2 as FYNNEI. This CDR3 is CASSVLAAASYNEQFF. The CDR3, as DNA: TGTGCCAGCAGTGTGTTGGCAGCGGCCTCCTACAATGAGCAGTTCTTC.

There are a few counts of this clone. The CDR3 DNA reads TGTGCCAGCAGCTTACTACTAGCGGGGTCGAACACCGGGGAGCTGTTTTTT. Its translation is CASSLLLAGSNTGELFF. The V call is TRBV7-6, the J call TRBJ2-2; 10 nucleotides line up with TRBD2. Trimming cost V 2 bases and J 0 bases; bases outside gene matches: 3. Germline V gives CDR1 SGHVS, CDR2 FNYEAQ. The CDR3 is 17 residues long.

This chain joins TRBV4-1 and TRBJ1-4; no firm D call. Germline V lookup: CDR1 MGHRA, CDR2 YSYEKL. Deletions cut 1 base from V and 6 bases from J, with 9 bases between. The CDR3 is 14 residues long. The CDR3 bases are TGCGCCAGCAGCCAAGCCAAACGGGATGAAAAACTGTTTTTT. It encodes CASSQAKRDEKLFF.

A few counts support this clone. V gene TRBV5-1 combines with J gene TRBJ2-5, with D unresolved. CDR1 and CDR2 (germline): SGHRS, YFSETQ. Trimming took off 0 bases at V and 2 bases at J, with 14 bases between the two ends. This CDR3 contains 16 residues. CDR3 sequence (DNA): TGCGCCAGCAGCTTGGTTGCGGTGTACATTCAAGAGACCCAGTACTTC. Protein: CASSLVAVYIQETQYF.

The chain couples TRBV4-2 to TRBJ2-1; TRBD2 agrees at 8 bases. The V and J ends lost 1 base and 0 bases, in that order; junction bases with no gene match: 5. CDR3 size: 17 residues. Germline CDR1 LGHNA, CDR2 YNFKEQ. The CDR3 DNA is TGTGCCAGCAGCCAAGTAACTAGCGGTAGCTCCTACAATGAGCAGTTCTTC. It translates to CASSQVTSGSSYNEQFF.

The J gene is TRBJ1-1, the V gene TRBV9; D call uncertain. In germline, CDR1 is SGDLS, CDR2 YYNGEE. The CDR3 is 11 amino acids. V was shortened by 5 bases and J by 6 bases, with 8 bases between the two germline ends. CDR3 sequence: CASSGPSEAFF. The CDR3 bases are TGTGCCAGCAGTGGGCCGTCTGAAGCTTTCTTT.

This chain connects TRBV5-4 to TRBJ1-2, with a weak D call TRBD1 (6 bases). Per the germline V gene, CDR1 is SGHNT and CDR2 is YYREEE (reference sequence). This CDR3 is built from 13 residues. V was cut by 4 bases and J by 8 bases, with 15 bases left in between. Here the CDR3 reads CASSHMGARGYTF. The CDR3 region has the DNA TGTGCCAGCAGCCACATGGGGGCGCGGGGCTACACCTTC.

This clone was counted between two and nine times. The chain employs TRBV7-6 and TRBJ2-2, with 11 bases matching TRBD2. Unmatched junction bases numbered 14, after V lost 2 bases and J lost 3 bases. The CDR3 loop spans 20 amino acids. Germline loops: CDR1 SGHVS, CDR2 FNYEAQ. The CDR3 loop reads CASSLPNISSGRIDTGELFF. CDR3 nucleotide sequence: TGTGCCAGCAGCTTACCAAACATCTCTAGCGGGAGGATCGACACCGGGGAGCTGTTTTTT.

DNA for the CDR3: TGCGCCAGCAGCTTGTCCCCCTTAGATGAAGCTTTCTTT. It yields the protein CASSLSPLDEAFF. The J gene is TRBJ1-1, the V gene TRBV5-1, with D unclear. Germline values: CDR1 SGHRS, CDR2 YFSETQ. This CDR3 comprises 13 residues. Between the trimmed V and J ends, which lost 1 base and 7 bases, there was a span of 11 bases.

This clone was detected a few times. The chain has TRBV10-3 and TRBJ1-1; D is perhaps TRBD1 (6 bases). Germline V gene sequence: CDR1 ENHRY, CDR2 SYGVKD. Trimming removed 3 bases at V and 1 base at J, with 12 bases between. The CDR3 consists of 15 residues. The CDR3 nucleotides are TGTGCCATCAGTGATGGGGGGGCTTGGAACACTGAAGCTTTCTTT. Its translation is CAISDGGAWNTEAFF.

The J gene is TRBJ2-7, the V gene TRBV12-5; 9 bases map to TRBD2. V trimming: 4 bases; J trimming: 4 bases; junction bases outside the gene matches: 8. In germline, CDR1 is LGHNT, CDR2 FRNRAP. The CDR3 runs 15 residues. The CDR3 reads CASGSLAGLDYEQYF. For the CDR3, the DNA is TGTGCTAGTGGTTCCCTAGCGGGGCTGGATTACGAGCAGTACTTC.

The chain joins TRBV13 to TRBJ2-1; TRBD2 aligns across 11 bases. Germline CDR1 and CDR2: PRHDT and FYEKMQ (reference sequence). The length of the CDR3 is 17 residues. Trimming took 2 bases from V and 8 from J; bases not matched to a gene: 11. The CDR3 is CASSLKLAGVSGYEQFF. CDR3 DNA: TGTGCCAGCAGCTTAAAACTAGCGGGAGTATCAGGGTATGAGCAGTTCTTC. The whole variable domain, remainder taken from reference TRBV13 and TRBJ2-1, is AAGVIQSPRHLIKEKRETATLKCYPIPRHDTVYWYQQGPGQDPQFLISFYEKMQSDKGSIPDRFSAQQFSDYHSELNMSSLELGDSALYFCASSLKLAGVSGYEQFFGPGTRLTVL.

The rearrangement joins TRBV7-9 to TRBJ2-7; TRBD1 aligns across 7 bases. Germline lookup yields CDR1 SEHNR and CDR2 FQNEAQ (reference sequence). V lost 1 base to trimming and J lost 2 bases; unmatched junction nucleotides: 2. The CDR3 is 14 residues long. The CDR3 reads CASSLGGQAYEQYF. The CDR3 region has the DNA TGTGCCAGCAGCTTAGGAGGACAGGCCTACGAGCAGTACTTC.

The chain has TRBV4-2 and TRBJ2-4; 8 bases line up with TRBD1. The length of the CDR3 is 15 residues. Germline V CDR1 and CDR2: LGHNA, YNFKEQ. The ends lost 2 bases at V and 5 bases at J; junction bases unmatched: 5. CDR3 region: CASSQPDRGQNIQYF. In DNA, the CDR3 is TGTGCCAGCAGCCAACCTGACAGGGGCCAAAACATTCAGTACTTC.

This clone was detected only a few times. The chain links TRBV2 to TRBJ2-7; 8 bases fit TRBD1. The junction had 5 bases not matched to a gene; V was cut back by 4 bases and J by 3 bases. The length of the CDR3 is 14 residues. CDR1 and CDR2 (germline): SNHLY, FYNNEI. DNA for the CDR3: TGTGCCAGCAGTGGACAGGGGTCACACTACGAGCAGTACTTC. Its protein product is CASSGQGSHYEQYF.

The rearrangement links TRBV6-5 to TRBJ1-3, with 7 bases identical to TRBD1. J was trimmed by 7 bases and V by 6 bases; bases with no gene match: 12. The CDR3 has 15 amino acids. Per the germline V gene, CDR1 is MNHEY and CDR2 is SVGAGI. CDR3 loop: CASSPEAGQENTIYF. The CDR3 DNA follows: TGTGCCAGCAGCCCCGAAGCCGGACAGGAGAACACCATATATTTT.

This clone was recorded a few times. The chain combines TRBV30 with TRBJ1-6; D gene unclear. The germline V gene has CDR1 GTSNPN and CDR2 SVGIG (reference sequence). Trimming stripped 7 bases from V and 5 bases from J, with 15 bases between. The CDR3 has 14 residues. The CDR3 DNA reads TGTGCCTCAAAGGGAGAATGGCATAATTCACCCCTCCACTTT. This encodes CASKGEWHNSPLHF.

This clone was seen only a few times. The chain employs TRBV7-2 and TRBJ2-2, with D uncertain. Germline V gene lookup returns CDR1 SGHTA and CDR2 FQGNSA. CDR3 length: 12 residues. V shed 4 bases and J shed 2 bases, with 2 bases lying between them. CDR3 nucleotide sequence: TGTGCCAGCAGCTCAAACACCGGGGAGCTGTTTTTT. Protein product: CASSSNTGELFF.

In this sample, this clone turned up a few times. This chain uses TRBV6-6 with TRBJ1-1; weak D call: TRBD1 (6 bases). Germline lookup yields CDR1 MNHNY and CDR2 SVGAGI (reference sequence). CDR3 length equals 14 residues. Trimming cost V 2 bases and J 1 base, with 8 bases left between them. The CDR3 DNA reads as TGTGCCAGCAGTTACGAACAGGGGAACACTGAAGCTTTCTTT. Encoded protein: CASSYEQGNTEAFF.

In nucleotides, the CDR3 is TGTGCCAGTAGCCTCGAATACTGGACTAGCGGGGGCTACGAGCAGTACTTC. This sequence encodes CASSLEYWTSGGYEQYF. The J gene is TRBJ2-7, the V gene TRBV19, with 13 positions matching TRBD2. The CDR3 loop spans 17 amino acids. CDR1 LNHDA and CDR2 SQIVND come from the germline V gene (reference sequence). V was pared by 6 bases and J by 3 bases, with 11 bases of the junction left unmatched.

The chain combines TRBV5-4 with TRBJ2-5; D not certain. Matching the DNA end better, TRBJ2-7 makes the J call doubtful. CDR1 is SGHNT, CDR2 YYREEE, per germline (reference sequence). This CDR3 has 16 residues. This chain's CDR3 is CASSLGGRVSSYEQYF. CDR3 sequence (DNA): TGTGCCAGCAGCTTGGGAGGTCGAGTAAGCTCCTACGAGCAGTACTTC.

The V gene is TRBV15, the J gene TRBJ2-5, with D possibly TRBD1 on 6 matching bases. The CDR3 consists of 14 residues. Trimming removed 3 bases from V and 1 base from J, with 9 bases in between. The germline V gene has CDR1 LNHNV and CDR2 YYDKDF (reference sequence). The CDR3 DNA sequence: TGTGCCACCAGCAGGGACAGCTTCCAAGAGACCCAGTACTTC. This gives the protein CATSRDSFQETQYF.

This clone has just a few counts. The V and J genes are TRBV7-9 and TRBJ2-1; 8 nucleotides line up with TRBD2. Germline V gene sequence: CDR1 SEHNR, CDR2 FQNEAQ (reference sequence). The length of the CDR3 is 15 residues. The trim removed 3 bases at V and 7 bases at J, leaving 8 bases unmatched. CDR3 residues: CASSLESGSRNEQFF. The DNA of the CDR3 is TGTGCCAGCAGCTTGGAGAGCGGGAGTAGAAATGAGCAGTTCTTC. Using reference TRBV7-9 and TRBJ2-1 for the parts outside the CDR3, the full variable domain is DTGVSQNPRHKITKRGQNVTFRCDPISEHNRLYWYRQTLGQGPEFLTYFQNEAQLEKSRLLSDRFSAERPKGSFSTLEIQRTEQGDSAMYLCASSLESGSRNEQFFGPGTRLTVL.

V usage is TRBV7-9 and J usage is TRBJ2-7; D is possibly TRBD1 (6 bases). Trimming took off 1 base at V and 5 bases at J, with 21 bases between the two ends. Germline lookup yields CDR1 SEHNR and CDR2 FQNEAQ (reference sequence). The CDR3 has 17 residues. The CDR3 reads CASSLGAVGRGFHEQYF. DNA for the CDR3: TGTGCCAGCAGCTTAGGGGCGGTTGGCAGGGGATTCCACGAGCAGTACTTC.

This clone was observed a few times. Other nucleotide sequences from this sample produce the same CDR3. The gene calls are TRBV2 and TRBJ1-2; D unresolved. The CDR3 covers 13 residues. The V end was cut by 8 bases, the J end by 3 bases, with 13 bases between. Per germline, CDR1 SNHLY and CDR2 FYNNEI. CDR3 in DNA: TGTGCCAGCGTTTACGCCACTGACTATGGCTACACCTTC. Translating it yields CASVYATDYGYTF.

This clone has just a few counts. The chain joins TRBV4-2 to TRBJ1-1; TRBD1 is a possible D gene (5 bases). The germline V and J ends were trimmed by 1 base and 0 bases, with 15 bases remaining between them. The germline V gene has CDR1 LGHNA and CDR2 YNFKEQ. The CDR3 runs to 17 residues. The CDR3 loop is CASSQVLRGALNTEAFF. The CDR3 bases are TGTGCCAGCAGCCAAGTCCTCCGTGGGGCCCTGAACACTGAAGCTTTCTTT.

This rearrangement joins TRBV7-2 to TRBJ2-1, with 10 positions matching TRBD2. Germline CDR1 SGHTA, CDR2 FQGNSA. Unmatched junction bases numbered 5, after V lost 2 bases and J lost 10 bases. The CDR3 sequence is 14 residues long. CDR3 amino acids: CASSLSSLAGEQFF. CDR3 in DNA: TGTGCCAGCAGCTTATCATCACTAGCGGGGGAGCAGTTCTTC.

This clone was detected many times. J is TRBJ2-2 and V is TRBV10-1; 7 bases map to TRBD2. Germline trimming cut 0 bases from V and 1 base from J; bases unmatched to any gene: 5. Germline V CDR1 and CDR2: WNHNN, SYGVQD (reference sequence). The CDR3 length is 17 residues. CDR3 sequence reads: CASSESMTSWNTGELFF. CDR3 coding DNA: TGCGCCAGCAGTGAGTCGATGACTAGCTGGAACACCGGGGAGCTGTTTTTT.

V usage is TRBV28 and J usage is TRBJ2-3; TRBD2 aligns across 7 bases. From germline, CDR1 is MDHEN and CDR2 SYDVKM. This CDR3 spans 16 amino acids. V dropped 5 bases and J dropped 2; count of bases not matched to a gene: 10. The CDR3 region is CASSPWASGPTDTQYF. The CDR3 nucleotides are TGTGCCAGCAGTCCCTGGGCTAGCGGTCCCACAGATACGCAGTATTTT.